Below, 11 T cell receptor beta chains from the same sample are listed, as sequenced in a study of cytomegalovirus exposure and HLA in healthy donors. PCR was performed using 60 Vbeta and 13 Jbeta primers. Assay: immunoSEQ multiplex PCR; the TCRdb copy retains only in-frame clones and omits some. The sample records approximately 200,000 clones, approximately 80% being singletons. The specimen sequenced was PBMCs. All receptors come from a woman under 30 in good health and CMV-seropositive.

This clone was detected once. The CDR3, as DNA: TGTGCCAGCAGCGCCGCGGACAGTTGGAACACCGGGGAGCTGTTTTTT. Translation: CASSAADSWNTGELFF. The V call is TRBV5-6, the J call TRBJ2-2; the D gene is possibly TRBD1 (6 bases). V was cut by 4 bases and J by 1 base, with 14 bases left in between. CDR1 and CDR2 from the germline V gene are SGHDT and YYEEEE. CDR3 length: 16 residues.

The rearrangement uses TRBV5-4 and TRBJ2-5; TRBD1 aligns across 8 bases. Judging by the DNA end, TRBJ2-7 fits better; the J call may be wrong. This CDR3 region has 15 residues. Germline lookup yields CDR1 SGHNT and CDR2 YYREEE (reference sequence). The CDR3 DNA sequence: TGTGCCAGCAGCTTGCGGACAGGGCGCCTGAACGAGCAGTACTTC. Protein: CASSLRTGRLNEQYF.

This rearrangement joins TRBV15 to TRBJ2-5; 7 nucleotides line up with TRBD2. V dropped 3 bases and J dropped 2; count of bases not matched to a gene: 6. CDR1 is LNHNV, CDR2 YYDKDF, per germline (reference sequence). The CDR3 spans 15 residues. The CDR3 is CATSRLAAAQETQYF. DNA for the CDR3: TGTGCCACCAGCAGGCTAGCGGCTGCGCAAGAGACCCAGTACTTC.

The genes are TRBV29-1 and TRBJ2-3, with TRBD1 identical over 7 bases. J lost 3 bases, V lost 3 bases, and 3 bases had no gene match. This CDR3 is built from 13 residues. Germline loops: CDR1 SQVTM, CDR2 ANQGSEA. The CDR3 sequence: CSVDIQGTDTQYF. The CDR3 DNA is TGCAGCGTTGACATACAGGGGACAGATACGCAGTATTTT.

This clone was found a few times. This chain joins TRBV28 and TRBJ1-5; TRBD1 agrees at 7 bases. The CDR3 has 13 amino acids. Per germline, CDR1 MDHEN and CDR2 SYDVKM. With 6 bases clipped from V and 2 bases from J, the junction kept 1 base outside the gene matches. CDR3 nucleotides: TGTGCCAGCAGGGGGACAGGCAATCAGCCCCAGCATTTT. The encoded protein is CASRGTGNQPQHF.

V and J are TRBV27 and TRBJ1-1; 7 bases match TRBD1. The CDR3 is 13 residues long. Trimming took 6 bases from V and 1 from J; bases not matched to a gene: 2. Germline CDR1 and CDR2: MNHEY and SMNVEV (reference sequence). The CDR3 DNA reads TGTGCCAGCAGAACAGGGGCGAACACTGAAGCTTTCTTT. As protein: CASRTGANTEAFF.

This clone was detected a few times. The CDR3 here is CASSEASLTGSGYGYTF. The CDR3 region has the DNA TGTGCCAGCAGTGAAGCCTCGCTGACGGGTTCGGGCTATGGCTACACCTTC. The V and J genes are TRBV6-1 and TRBJ1-2; unclear D gene. From germline, CDR1 is MNHNS and CDR2 SASEGT. The V and J ends lost 0 bases and 4 bases respectively, with 18 bases between them. The CDR3 runs 17 residues.

V is TRBV6-1 and J is TRBJ2-3; 9 bases are shared with TRBD2. The CDR3 has 14 residues. After removal of 2 bases from V and 4 bases from J, the junction contained 1 base not matched to a gene. CDR1 and CDR2 (germline): MNHNS, SASEGT. Here the CDR3 reads CASSELAGPDTQYF. CDR3 sequence (DNA): TGTGCCAGCAGTGAACTAGCGGGGCCAGATACGCAGTATTTT.

The J gene is TRBJ1-1, the V gene TRBV7-8, with D perhaps TRBD1 (6 bases). Trimming took off 5 bases at V and 7 bases at J, with 17 bases between the two ends. CDR1 and CDR2 from the germline V gene are SGHVS and FQNEAQ. CDR3 length: 14 residues. The CDR3 spells CASSLRTDTNEAFF. DNA of the CDR3: TGTGCCAGCAGCCTAAGGACAGATACAAATGAAGCTTTCTTT. The full variable domain, completed using reference TRBV7-8 and TRBJ1-1, is GAGVSQSPRYKVAKRGQDVALRCDPISGHVSLFWYQQALGQGPEFLTYFQNEAQLDKSGLPSDRFFAERPEGSVSTLKIQRTQQEDSAVYLCASSLRTDTNEAFFGQGTRLTVV.

This sequence joins TRBV19 and TRBJ1-4; D not resolved. Germline lookup yields CDR1 LNHDA and CDR2 SQIVND (reference sequence). This CDR3 contains 12 residues. V shed 4 bases and J shed 4 bases, with 4 bases lying between them. The chain's CDR3 is CASSNLNEKLFF. As DNA, the CDR3 is TGTGCCAGTAGTAATCTTAATGAAAAACTGTTTTTT.

A note on this clone: An end of the junction differs from the germline gene, which may be a read error. V gene TRBV19 combines with J gene TRBJ1-4, with D perhaps TRBD1 (6 bases). The V gene's germline CDR1 is LNHDA and CDR2 SQIVND (reference sequence). The CDR3 consists of 12 residues. This CDR3 is CASSIRGMDLLF. The CDR3 bases are TGTGCCAGTAGTATTAGGGGGATGGACCTCCTTTTT.